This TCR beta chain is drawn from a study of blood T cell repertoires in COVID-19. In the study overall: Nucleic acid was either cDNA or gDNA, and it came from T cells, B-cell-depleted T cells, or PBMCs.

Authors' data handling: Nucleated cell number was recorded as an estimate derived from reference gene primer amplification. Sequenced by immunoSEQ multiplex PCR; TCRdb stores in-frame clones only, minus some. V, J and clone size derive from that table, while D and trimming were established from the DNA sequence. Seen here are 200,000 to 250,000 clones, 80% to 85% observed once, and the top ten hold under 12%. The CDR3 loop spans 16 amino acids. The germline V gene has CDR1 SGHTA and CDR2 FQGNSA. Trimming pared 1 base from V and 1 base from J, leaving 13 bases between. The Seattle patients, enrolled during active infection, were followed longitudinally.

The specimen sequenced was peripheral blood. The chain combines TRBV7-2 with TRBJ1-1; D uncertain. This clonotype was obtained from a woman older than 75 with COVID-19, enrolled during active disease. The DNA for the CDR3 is TGTGCCAGCAGCTTAGGAGCCCTCTGGGCGAACACTGAAGCTTTCTTT. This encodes CASSLGALWANTEAFF.